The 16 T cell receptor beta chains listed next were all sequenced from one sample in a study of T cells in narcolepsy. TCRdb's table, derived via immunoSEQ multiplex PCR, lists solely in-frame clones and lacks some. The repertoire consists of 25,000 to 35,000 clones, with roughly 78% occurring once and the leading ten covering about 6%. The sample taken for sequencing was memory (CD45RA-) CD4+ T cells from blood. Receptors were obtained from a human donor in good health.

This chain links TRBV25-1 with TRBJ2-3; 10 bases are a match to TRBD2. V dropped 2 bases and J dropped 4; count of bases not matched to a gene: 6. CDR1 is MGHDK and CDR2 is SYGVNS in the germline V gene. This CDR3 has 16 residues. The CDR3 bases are TGTGCCAGCAGTGAAGGCGCTAGCGGGAGAGCAGATACGCAGTATTTT. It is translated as CASSEGASGRADTQYF.

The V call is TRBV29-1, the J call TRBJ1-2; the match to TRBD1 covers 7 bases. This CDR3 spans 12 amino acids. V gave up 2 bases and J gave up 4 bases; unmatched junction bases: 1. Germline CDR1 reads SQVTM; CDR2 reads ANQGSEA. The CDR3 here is CSVESGGYGYTF. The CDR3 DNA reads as TGCAGCGTTGAATCAGGGGGCTATGGCTACACCTTC.

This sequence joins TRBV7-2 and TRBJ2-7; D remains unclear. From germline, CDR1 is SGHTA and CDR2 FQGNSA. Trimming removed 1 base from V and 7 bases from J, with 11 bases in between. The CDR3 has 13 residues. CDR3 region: CASSLVRLGEQYF. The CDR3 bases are TGTGCCAGCAGCTTAGTGCGCCTAGGGGAGCAGTACTTC.

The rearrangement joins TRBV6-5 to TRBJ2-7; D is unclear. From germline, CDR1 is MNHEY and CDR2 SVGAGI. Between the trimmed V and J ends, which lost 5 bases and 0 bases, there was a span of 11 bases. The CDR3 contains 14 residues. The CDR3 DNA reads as TGTGCCAGCAGTGATTCAGACACCTCCTACGAGCAGTACTTC. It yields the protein CASSDSDTSYEQYF.

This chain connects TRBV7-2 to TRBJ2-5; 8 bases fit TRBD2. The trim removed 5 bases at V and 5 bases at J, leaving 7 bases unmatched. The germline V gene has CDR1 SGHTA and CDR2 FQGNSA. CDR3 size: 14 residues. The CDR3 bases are TGTGCCAGCAGCCCTTTAGCGGGAATGGAGACCCAGTACTTC. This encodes CASSPLAGMETQYF.

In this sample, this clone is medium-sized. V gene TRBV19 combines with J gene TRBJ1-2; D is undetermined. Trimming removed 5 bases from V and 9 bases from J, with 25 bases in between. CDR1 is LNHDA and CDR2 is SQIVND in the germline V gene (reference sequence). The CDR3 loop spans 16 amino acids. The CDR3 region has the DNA TGTGCCAGTAGTCTCGTAGACGGACGGCCACGGAGGAGCTACACCTTC. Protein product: CASSLVDGRPRRSYTF. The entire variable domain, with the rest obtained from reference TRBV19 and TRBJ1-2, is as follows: DGGITQSPKYLFRKEGQNVTLSCEQNLNHDAMYWYRQDPGQGLRLIYYSQIVNDFQKGDIAEGYSVSREKKESFPLTVTSAQKNPTAFYLCASSLVDGRPRRSYTFGSGTRLTVV.

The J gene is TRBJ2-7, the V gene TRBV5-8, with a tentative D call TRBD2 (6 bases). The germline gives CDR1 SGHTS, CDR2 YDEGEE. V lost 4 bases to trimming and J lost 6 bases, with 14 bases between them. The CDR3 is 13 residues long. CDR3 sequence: CASSRDLRAEQYF. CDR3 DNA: TGTGCCAGCAGCAGGGACTTAAGAGCCGAGCAGTACTTC. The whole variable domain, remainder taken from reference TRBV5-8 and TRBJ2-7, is EAGVTQSPTHLIKTRGQQATLRCSPISGHTSVYWYQQALGLGLQFLLWYDEGEERNRGNFPPRFSGRQFPNYSSELNVNALELEDSALYLCASSRDLRAEQYFGPGTRLTVT.

In DNA form, the CDR3 reads TGTGCCAGCAGGCCCAGACTAGCGCAAGATACGCAGTATTTT. Amino acid sequence: CASRPRLAQDTQYF. The gene calls are TRBV6-5 and TRBJ2-3, with 8 bases that match TRBD2. Germline V gene sequence: CDR1 MNHEY, CDR2 SVGAGI. J gave up 5 bases and V 6 bases, and 7 bases lay outside the gene matches. CDR3 size: 14 residues.

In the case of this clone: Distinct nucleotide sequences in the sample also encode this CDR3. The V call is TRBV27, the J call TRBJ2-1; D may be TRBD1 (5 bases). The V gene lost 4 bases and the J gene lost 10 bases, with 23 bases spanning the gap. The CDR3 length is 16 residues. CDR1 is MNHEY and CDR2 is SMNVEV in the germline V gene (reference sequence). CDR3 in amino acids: CASSSPLTTTGKEQFF. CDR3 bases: TGTGCCAGCAGTTCCCCCCTTACCACAACAGGAAAAGAGCAGTTCTTC.

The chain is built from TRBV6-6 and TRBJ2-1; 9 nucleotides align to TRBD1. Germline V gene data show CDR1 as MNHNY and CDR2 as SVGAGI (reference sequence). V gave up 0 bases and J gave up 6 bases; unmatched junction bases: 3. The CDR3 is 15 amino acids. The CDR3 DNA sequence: TGTGCCAGCAGTTACTCAGGGACAGGGTCCAATGAGCAGTTCTTC. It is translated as CASSYSGTGSNEQFF.

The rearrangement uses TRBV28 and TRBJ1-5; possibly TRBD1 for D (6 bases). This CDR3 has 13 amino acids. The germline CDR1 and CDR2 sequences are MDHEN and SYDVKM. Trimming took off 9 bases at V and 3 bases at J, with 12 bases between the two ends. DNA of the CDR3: TGTGCCAGTGACAGGACAGACAATCAGCCCCAGCATTTT. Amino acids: CASDRTDNQPQHF.

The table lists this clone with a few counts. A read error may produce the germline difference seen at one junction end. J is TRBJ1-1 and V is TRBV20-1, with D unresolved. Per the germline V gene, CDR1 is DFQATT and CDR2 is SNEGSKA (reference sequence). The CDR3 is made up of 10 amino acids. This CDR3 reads CSAREASGPF. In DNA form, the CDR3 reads TGCAGTGCTAGAGAGGCCTCAGGTCCCTTT.

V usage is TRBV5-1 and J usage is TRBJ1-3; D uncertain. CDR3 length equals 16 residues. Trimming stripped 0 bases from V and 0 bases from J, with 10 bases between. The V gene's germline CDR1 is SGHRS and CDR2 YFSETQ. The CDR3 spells CASSLGTDYSGNTIYF. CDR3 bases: TGCGCCAGCAGCTTGGGGACGGATTACTCTGGAAACACCATATATTTT.

Here the CDR3 reads CASSTARDSPLHF. The CDR3 coding sequence is TGTGCCAGCAGTACCGCCAGGGATTCACCCCTCCACTTT. The chain links TRBV5-5 to TRBJ1-6, with D possibly matching TRBD1 (5 bases). Germline loops: CDR1 SGHKS, CDR2 YYEKEE (reference sequence). The CDR3 spans 13 residues. The germline V and J ends were trimmed by 5 bases and 8 bases, with 11 bases remaining between them. The variable domain in full, with the rest retrieved from reference TRBV5-5 and TRBJ1-6, is DAGVTQSPTHLIKTRGQQVTLRCSPISGHKSVSWYQQVLGQGPQFIFQYYEKEERGRGNFPDRFSARQFPNYSSELNVNALLLGDSALYLCASSTARDSPLHFGNGTRLTVT.

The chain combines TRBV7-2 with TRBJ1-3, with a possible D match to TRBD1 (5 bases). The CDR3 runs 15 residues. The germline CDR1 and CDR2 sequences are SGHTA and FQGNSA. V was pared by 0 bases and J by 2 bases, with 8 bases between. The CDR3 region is CASSLAPGTGNTIYF. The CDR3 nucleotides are TGTGCCAGCAGCTTAGCGCCAGGGACTGGAAACACCATATATTTT.

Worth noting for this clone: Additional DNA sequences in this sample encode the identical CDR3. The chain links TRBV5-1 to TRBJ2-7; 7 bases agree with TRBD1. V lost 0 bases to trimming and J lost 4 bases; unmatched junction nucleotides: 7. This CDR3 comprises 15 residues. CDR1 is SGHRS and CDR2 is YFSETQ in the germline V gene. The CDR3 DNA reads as TGCGCCAGCAGCTTGGCCGGGACAGCTTCTTACGAGCAGTACTTC. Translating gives CASSLAGTASYEQYF.